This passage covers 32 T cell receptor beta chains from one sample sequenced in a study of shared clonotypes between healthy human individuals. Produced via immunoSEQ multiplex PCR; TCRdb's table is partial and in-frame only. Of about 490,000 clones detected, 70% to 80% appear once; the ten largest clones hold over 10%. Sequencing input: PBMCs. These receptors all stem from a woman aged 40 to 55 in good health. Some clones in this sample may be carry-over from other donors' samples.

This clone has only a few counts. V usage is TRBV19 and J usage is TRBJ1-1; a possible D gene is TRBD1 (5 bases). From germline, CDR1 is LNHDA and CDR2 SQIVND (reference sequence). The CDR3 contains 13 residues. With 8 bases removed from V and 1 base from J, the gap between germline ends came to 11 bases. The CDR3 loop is CASQGTANTEAFF. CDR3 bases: TGTGCCAGTCAAGGGACGGCGAACACTGAAGCTTTCTTT. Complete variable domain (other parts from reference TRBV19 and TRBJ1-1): DGGITQSPKYLFRKEGQNVTLSCEQNLNHDAMYWYRQDPGQGLRLIYYSQIVNDFQKGDIAEGYSVSREKKESFPLTVTSAQKNPTAFYLCASQGTANTEAFFGQGTRLTVV.

The CDR3 loop is CASSTRESAYNEQFF. The CDR3 DNA reads as TGTGCCAGCAGCACGCGGGAGTCGGCATACAATGAGCAGTTCTTC. The chain carries TRBV9 and TRBJ2-1; the match to TRBD2 covers 7 bases. Germline CDR1 and CDR2: SGDLS and YYNGEE. Trimming at V came to 4 bases and at J to 4 bases, leaving 8 bases not matched to a gene. The CDR3 extends over 15 amino acids.

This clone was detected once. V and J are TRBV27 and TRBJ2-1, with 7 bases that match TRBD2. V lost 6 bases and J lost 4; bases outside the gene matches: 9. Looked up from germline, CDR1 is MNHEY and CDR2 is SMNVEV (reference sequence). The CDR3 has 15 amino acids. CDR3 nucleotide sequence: TGTGCCAGCAGAACTACGGGACTATCATACAATGAGCAGTTCTTC. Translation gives CASRTTGLSYNEQFF.

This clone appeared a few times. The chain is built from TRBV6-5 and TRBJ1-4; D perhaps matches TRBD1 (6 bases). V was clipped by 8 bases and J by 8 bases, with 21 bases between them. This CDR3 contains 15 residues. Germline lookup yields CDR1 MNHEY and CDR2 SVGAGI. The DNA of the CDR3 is TGTGCCAGCTCCCCAAATCGCGCAGGGGAAGAAAAACTGTTTTTT. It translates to CASSPNRAGEEKLFF.

The CDR3 region is CASSLGLASYNEQFF. The CDR3 nucleotides read TGTGCCAGCAGCTTAGGACTAGCCTCCTACAATGAGCAGTTCTTC. The chain links TRBV7-3 to TRBJ2-1; 8 bases agree with TRBD2. V shed 2 bases, J shed 0 bases, and the junction held 0 bases outside the gene matches. Germline V gene data show CDR1 as SGHTA and CDR2 as FQGTGA. The CDR3 loop spans 15 amino acids.

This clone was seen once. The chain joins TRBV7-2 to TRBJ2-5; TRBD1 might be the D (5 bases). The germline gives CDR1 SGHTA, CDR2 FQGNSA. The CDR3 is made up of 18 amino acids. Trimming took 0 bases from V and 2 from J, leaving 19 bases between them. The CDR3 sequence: CASSLAGPRVRFQETQYF. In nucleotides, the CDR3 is TGTGCCAGCAGCTTAGCGGGGCCCCGGGTAAGGTTTCAAGAGACCCAGTACTTC.

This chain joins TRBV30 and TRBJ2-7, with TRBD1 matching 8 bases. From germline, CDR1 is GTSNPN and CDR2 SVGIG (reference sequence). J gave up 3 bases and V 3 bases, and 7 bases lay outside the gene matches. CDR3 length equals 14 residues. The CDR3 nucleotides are TGTGCCTGGAGGCAGGGGGCGGGTTTCTACGAGCAGTACTTC. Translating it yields CAWRQGAGFYEQYF. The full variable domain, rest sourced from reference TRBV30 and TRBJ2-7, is SQTIHQWPATLVQPVGSPLSLECTVEGTSNPNLYWYRQAAGRGLQLLFYSVGIGQISSEVPQNLSASRPQDRQFILSSKKLLLSDSGFYLCAWRQGAGFYEQYFGPGTRLTVT.

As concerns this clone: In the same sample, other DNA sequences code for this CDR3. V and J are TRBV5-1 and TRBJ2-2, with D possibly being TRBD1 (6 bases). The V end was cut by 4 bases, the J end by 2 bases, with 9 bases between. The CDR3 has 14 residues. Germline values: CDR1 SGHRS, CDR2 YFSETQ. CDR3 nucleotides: TGCGCCAGCAGCCTACAGGGTAACACCGGGGAGCTGTTTTTT. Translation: CASSLQGNTGELFF.

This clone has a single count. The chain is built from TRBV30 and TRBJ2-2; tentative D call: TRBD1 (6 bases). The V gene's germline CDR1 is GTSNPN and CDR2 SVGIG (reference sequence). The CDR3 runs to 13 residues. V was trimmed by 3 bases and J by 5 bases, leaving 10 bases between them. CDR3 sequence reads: CAWRQQGTGELFF. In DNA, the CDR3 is TGTGCCTGGAGGCAACAGGGTACCGGGGAGCTGTTTTTT.

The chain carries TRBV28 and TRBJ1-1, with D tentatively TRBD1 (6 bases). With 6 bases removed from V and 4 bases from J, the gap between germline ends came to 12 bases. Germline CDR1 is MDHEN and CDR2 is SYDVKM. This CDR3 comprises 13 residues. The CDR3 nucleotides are TGTGCCAGCAGCGACAGGTTTGCCACTGAAGCTTTCTTT. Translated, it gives CASSDRFATEAFF.

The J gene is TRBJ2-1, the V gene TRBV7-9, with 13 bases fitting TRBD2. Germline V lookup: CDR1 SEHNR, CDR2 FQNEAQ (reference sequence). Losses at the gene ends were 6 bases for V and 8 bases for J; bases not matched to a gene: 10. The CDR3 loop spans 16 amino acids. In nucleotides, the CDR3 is TGTGCCAGCAGAATGGGACTAGCGGGAACATCGGATGAGCAGTTCTTC. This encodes CASRMGLAGTSDEQFF.

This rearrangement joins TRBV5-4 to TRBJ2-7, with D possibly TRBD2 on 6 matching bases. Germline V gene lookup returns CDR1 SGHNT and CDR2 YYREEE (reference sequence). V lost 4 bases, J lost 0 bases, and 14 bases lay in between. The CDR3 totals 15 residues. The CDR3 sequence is CASSESAGSSYEQYF. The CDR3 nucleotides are TGTGCCAGCAGCGAATCCGCGGGGAGCTCCTACGAGCAGTACTTC.

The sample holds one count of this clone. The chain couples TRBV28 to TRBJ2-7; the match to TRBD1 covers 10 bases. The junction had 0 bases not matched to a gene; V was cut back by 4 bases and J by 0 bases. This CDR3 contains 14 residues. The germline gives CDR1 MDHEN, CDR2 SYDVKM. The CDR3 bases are TGTGCCAGCAGTTGGGACAGGGGCTCCTACGAGCAGTACTTC. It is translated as CASSWDRGSYEQYF.

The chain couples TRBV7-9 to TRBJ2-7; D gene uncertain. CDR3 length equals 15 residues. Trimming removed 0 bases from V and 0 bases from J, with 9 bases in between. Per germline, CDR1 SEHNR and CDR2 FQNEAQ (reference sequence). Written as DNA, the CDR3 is TGTGCCAGCAGCTTAGCTTCAGTGAACTCCTACGAGCAGTACTTC. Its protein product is CASSLASVNSYEQYF.

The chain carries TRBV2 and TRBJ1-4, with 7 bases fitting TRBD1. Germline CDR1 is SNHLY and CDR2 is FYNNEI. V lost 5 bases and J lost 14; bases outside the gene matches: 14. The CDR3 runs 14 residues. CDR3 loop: CASSPDRVAGWLFF. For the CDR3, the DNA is TGTGCCAGCAGTCCCGACAGGGTAGCCGGCTGGCTGTTTTTT. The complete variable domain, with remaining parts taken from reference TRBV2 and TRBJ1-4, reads EPEVTQTPSHQVTQMGQEVILRCVPISNHLYFYWYRQILGQKVEFLVSFYNNEISEKSEIFDDQFSVERPDGSNFTLKIRSTKLEDSAMYFCASSPDRVAGWLFFGSGTQLSVL.

The CDR3 DNA reads as TGTGCCAGCAGCTTTACTAGCGGGAGGGTCGGCAATGAGCAGTTCTTC. Residues: CASSFTSGRVGNEQFF. The chain couples TRBV5-4 to TRBJ2-1; TRBD2 agrees at 13 bases. Germline CDR1 and CDR2: SGHNT and YYREEE (reference sequence). J was trimmed by 6 bases and V by 2 bases; bases with no gene match: 5. The CDR3 has 16 residues.

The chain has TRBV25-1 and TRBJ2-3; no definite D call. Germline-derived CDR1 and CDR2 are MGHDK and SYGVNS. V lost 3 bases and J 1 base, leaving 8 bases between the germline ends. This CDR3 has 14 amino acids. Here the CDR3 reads CASSDLQGTDTQYF. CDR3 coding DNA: TGTGCCAGCAGTGATTTGCAGGGCACAGATACGCAGTATTTT.

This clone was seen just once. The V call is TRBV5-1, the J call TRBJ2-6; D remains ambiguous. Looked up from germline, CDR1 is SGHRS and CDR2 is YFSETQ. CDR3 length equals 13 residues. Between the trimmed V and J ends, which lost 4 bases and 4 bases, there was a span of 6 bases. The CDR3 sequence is CASSEAGANVLTF. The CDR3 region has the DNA TGCGCCAGCAGCGAGGCAGGGGCCAACGTCCTGACTTTC.

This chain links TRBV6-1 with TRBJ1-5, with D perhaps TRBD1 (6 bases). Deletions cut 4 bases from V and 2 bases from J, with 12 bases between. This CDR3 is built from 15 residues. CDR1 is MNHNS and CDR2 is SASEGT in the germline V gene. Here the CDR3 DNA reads TGTGCCAGCAGTGGGAGGGAGGGGGGCAATCAGCCCCAGCATTTT. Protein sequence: CASSGREGGNQPQHF.

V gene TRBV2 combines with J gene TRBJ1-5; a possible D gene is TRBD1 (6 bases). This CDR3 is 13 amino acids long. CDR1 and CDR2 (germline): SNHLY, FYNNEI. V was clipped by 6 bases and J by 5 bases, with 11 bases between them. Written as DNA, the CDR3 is TGTGCCAGCAGCCCGTCAGGGGATCAGCCCCAGCATTTT. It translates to CASSPSGDQPQHF.

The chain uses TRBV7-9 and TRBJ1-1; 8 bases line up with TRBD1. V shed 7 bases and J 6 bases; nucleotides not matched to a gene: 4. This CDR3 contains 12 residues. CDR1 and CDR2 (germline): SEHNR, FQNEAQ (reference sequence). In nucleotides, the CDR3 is TGTGCCAGCACTATACAGGGGGCTGAAGCTTTCTTT. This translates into CASTIQGAEAFF.

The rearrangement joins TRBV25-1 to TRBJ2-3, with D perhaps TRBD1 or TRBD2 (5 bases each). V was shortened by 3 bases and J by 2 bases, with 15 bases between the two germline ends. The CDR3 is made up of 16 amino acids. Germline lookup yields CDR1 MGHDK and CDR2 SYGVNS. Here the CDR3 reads CASSDPGRGSTDTQYF. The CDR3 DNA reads TGTGCCAGCAGTGACCCGGGACGAGGGTCCACAGATACGCAGTATTTT. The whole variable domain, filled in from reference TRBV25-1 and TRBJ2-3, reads EADIYQTPRYLVIGTGKKITLECSQTMGHDKMYWYQQDPGMELHLIHYSYGVNSTEKGDLSSESTVSRIRTEHFPLTLESARPSHTSQYLCASSDPGRGSTDTQYFGPGTRLTVL.

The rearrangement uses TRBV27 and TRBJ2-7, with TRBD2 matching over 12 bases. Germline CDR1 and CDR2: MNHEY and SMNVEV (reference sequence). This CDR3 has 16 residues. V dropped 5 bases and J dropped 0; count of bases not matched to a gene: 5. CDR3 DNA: TGTGCCAGCAGTCCCGGACTAGCGGGACTCTCCTACGAGCAGTACTTC. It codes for CASSPGLAGLSYEQYF.

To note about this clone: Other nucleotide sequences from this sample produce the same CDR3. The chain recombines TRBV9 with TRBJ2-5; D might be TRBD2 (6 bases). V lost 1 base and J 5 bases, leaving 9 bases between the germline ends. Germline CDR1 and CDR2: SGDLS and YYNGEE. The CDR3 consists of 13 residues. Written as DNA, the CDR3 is TGTGCCAGCAGCGTACCGGGGAGGGAGACCCAGTACTTC. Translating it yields CASSVPGRETQYF.

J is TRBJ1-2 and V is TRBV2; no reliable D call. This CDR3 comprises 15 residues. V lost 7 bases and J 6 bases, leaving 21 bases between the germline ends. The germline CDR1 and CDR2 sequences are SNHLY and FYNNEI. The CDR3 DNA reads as TGTGCCAGCAACCGGAGTCCGCTTCAAGGGAATGGCTACACCTTC. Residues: CASNRSPLQGNGYTF.

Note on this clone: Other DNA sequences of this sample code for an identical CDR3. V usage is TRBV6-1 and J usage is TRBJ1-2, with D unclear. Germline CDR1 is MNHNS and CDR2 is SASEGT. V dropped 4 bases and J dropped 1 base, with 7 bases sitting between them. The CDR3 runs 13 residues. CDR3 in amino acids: CASSGSGNYGYTF. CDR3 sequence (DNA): TGTGCCAGCAGTGGATCGGGTAACTATGGCTACACCTTC.

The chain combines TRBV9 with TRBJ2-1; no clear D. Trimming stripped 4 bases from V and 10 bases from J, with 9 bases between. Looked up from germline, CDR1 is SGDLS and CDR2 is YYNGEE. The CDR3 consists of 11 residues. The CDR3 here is CASSHLGEQFF. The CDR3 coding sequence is TGTGCCAGCAGCCACTTAGGCGAGCAGTTCTTC. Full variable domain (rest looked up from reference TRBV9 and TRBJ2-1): DSGVTQTPKHLITATGQRVTLRCSPRSGDLSVYWYQQSLDQGLQFLIQYYNGEERAKGNILERFSAQQFPDLHSELNLSSLELGDSALYFCASSHLGEQFFGPGTRLTVL.

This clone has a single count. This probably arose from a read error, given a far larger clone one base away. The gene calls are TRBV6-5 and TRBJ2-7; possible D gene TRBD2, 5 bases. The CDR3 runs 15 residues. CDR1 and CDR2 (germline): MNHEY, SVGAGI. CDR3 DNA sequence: TGTGCCGGCAGCGTCTCTACGGACTCATCCTACGAGCAGTACTTC. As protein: CAGSVSTDSSYEQYF.

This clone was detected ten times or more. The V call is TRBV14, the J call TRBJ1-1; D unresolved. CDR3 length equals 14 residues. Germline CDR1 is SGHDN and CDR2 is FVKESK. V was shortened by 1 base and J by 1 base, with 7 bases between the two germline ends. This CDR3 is CASSQVSWNTEAFF. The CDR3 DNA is TGTGCCAGCAGCCAAGTCTCGTGGAACACTGAAGCTTTCTTT. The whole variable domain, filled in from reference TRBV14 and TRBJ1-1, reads EAGVTQFPSHSVIEKGQTVTLRCDPISGHDNLYWYRRVMGKEIKFLLHFVKESKQDESGMPNNRFLAERTGGTYSTLKVQPAELEDSGVYFCASSQVSWNTEAFFGQGTRLTVV.

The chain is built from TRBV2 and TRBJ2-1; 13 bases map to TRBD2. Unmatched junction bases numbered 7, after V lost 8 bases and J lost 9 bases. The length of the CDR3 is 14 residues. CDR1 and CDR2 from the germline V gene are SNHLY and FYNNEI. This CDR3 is CASFPGLAGVEQFF. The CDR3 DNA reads TGTGCCAGCTTCCCAGGACTAGCGGGAGTTGAGCAGTTCTTC.

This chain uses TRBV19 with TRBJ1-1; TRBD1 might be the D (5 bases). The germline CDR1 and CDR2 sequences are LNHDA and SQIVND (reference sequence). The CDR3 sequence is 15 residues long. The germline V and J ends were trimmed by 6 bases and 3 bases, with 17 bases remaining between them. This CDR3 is CASSRGASQDTEAFF. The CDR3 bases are TGTGCCAGTAGCCGTGGGGCGTCGCAGGACACTGAAGCTTTCTTT. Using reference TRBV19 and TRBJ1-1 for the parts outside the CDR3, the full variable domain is DGGITQSPKYLFRKEGQNVTLSCEQNLNHDAMYWYRQDPGQGLRLIYYSQIVNDFQKGDIAEGYSVSREKKESFPLTVTSAQKNPTAFYLCASSRGASQDTEAFFGQGTRLTVV.

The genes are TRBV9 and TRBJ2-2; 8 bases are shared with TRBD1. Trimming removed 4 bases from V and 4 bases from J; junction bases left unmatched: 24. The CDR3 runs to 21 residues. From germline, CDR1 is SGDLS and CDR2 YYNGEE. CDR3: CASSLTPGTGHGSLRTGELFF. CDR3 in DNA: TGTGCCAGCAGCCTTACGCCAGGGACAGGTCATGGATCGCTTCGCACCGGGGAGCTGTTTTTT.